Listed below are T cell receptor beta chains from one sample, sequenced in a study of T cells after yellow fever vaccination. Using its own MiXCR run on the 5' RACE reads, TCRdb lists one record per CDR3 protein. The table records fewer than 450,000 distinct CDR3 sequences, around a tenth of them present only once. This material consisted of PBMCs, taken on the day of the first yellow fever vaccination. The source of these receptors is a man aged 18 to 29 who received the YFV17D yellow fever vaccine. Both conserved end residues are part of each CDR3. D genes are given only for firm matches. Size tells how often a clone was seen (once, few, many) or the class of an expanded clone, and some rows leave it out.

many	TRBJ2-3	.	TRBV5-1	CASSHSNSADTQYF	TGCGCCAGCAGCCATAGTAATTCTGCAGATACGCAGTATTTT
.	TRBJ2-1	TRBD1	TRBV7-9	CASSLGQGREFF	TGTGCCAGCAGCTTAGGACAGGGACGGGAGTTCTTC
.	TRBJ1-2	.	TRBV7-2	CASSLALGTGYGYTF	TGTGCCAGCAGCTTAGCTTTGGGAACCGGCTATGGCTACACCTTC
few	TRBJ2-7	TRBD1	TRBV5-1	CASSLGQESYEQYF	TGCGCCAGCAGCCTAGGACAGGAATCCTACGAGCAGTACTTC
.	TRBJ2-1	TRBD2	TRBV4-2	CASSQDSGGPNNEQFF	TGTGCCAGCAGCCAAGACAGCGGGGGGCCAAACAATGAGCAGTTCTTC
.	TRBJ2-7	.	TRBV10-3	CAISESEATYLLYF	TGTGCCATCAGTGAGTCCGAAGCTACCTACCTACTGTACTTC
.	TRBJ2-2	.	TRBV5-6	CASKWGDRTTGELFF	TGTGCCAGCAAGTGGGGGGACAGAACAACCGGGGAGCTGTTTTTT
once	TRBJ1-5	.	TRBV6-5	CASSSIGNQPQHF	TGTGCCAGCAGTTCGATAGGGAACCAGCCCCAGCATTTT
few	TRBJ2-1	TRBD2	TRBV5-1	CASSTRTSLGDEQFF	TGCGCCAGCAGCACCCGGACTAGTCTTGGTGATGAGCAGTTCTTC
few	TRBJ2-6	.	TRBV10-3	CAISESSSGNGANVLTF	TGTGCCATCAGTGAGTCGAGTAGCGGTAACGGGGCCAACGTCCTGACTTTC
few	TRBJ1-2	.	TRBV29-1	CSVGQYGYTF	TGCAGCGTTGGACAGTATGGCTACACCTTC
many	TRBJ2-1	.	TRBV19	CASSPRGARDNEQFF	TGTGCCAGTAGCCCGAGGGGGGCTAGGGACAATGAGCAGTTCTTC
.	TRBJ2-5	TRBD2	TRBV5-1	CASSFASGEETQYF	TGCGCCAGCAGCTTTGCTAGCGGCGAAGAGACCCAGTACTTC
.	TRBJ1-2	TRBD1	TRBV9	CASSVDQGAYGYTF	TGTGCCAGCAGCGTAGACCAGGGGGCCTATGGCTACACCTTC
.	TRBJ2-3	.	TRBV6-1	CASSGSGYTDTQYF	TGTGCCAGCAGTGGTAGCGGCTACACAGATACGCAGTATTTT
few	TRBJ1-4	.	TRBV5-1	CASSSEGGVAEKLFF	TGCGCCAGCAGCTCTGAAGGAGGGGTAGCTGAAAAACTGTTTTTT
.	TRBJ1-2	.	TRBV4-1	CASSQGIAEYGYTF	TGCGCCAGCAGCCAAGGGATCGCAGAGTATGGCTACACCTTC
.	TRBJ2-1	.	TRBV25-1	CASSHPERIPYNEQFF	TGTGCCAGCAGTCATCCCGAGAGGATCCCCTACAATGAGCAGTTCTTC
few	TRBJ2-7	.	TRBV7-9	CASSLDWGVRDEQYF	TGTGCCAGCAGCTTAGATTGGGGGGTCCGCGACGAGCAGTACTTC
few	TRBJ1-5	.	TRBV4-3	CASSQDRNTGMSNQPQHF	TGCGCCAGCAGCCAAGATCGGAACACAGGGATGAGCAATCAGCCCCAGCATTTT
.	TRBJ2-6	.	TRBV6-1	CASRETGANVLTF	TGTGCCAGCAGGGAGACTGGGGCCAACGTCCTGACTTTC
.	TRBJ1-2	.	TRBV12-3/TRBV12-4	CASGWPEVGGYTF	TGTGCCAGCGGTTGGCCGGAGGTTGGCGGCTACACCTTC
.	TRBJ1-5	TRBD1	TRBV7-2	CASSPQGAHQPQHF	TGTGCCAGCAGTCCACAGGGGGCACATCAGCCCCAGCATTTT
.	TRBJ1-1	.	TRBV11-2	CASSWVGGTTEAFF	TGTGCCAGCAGCTGGGTGGGGGGGACCACTGAAGCTTTCTTT
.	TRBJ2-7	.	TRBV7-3	CASSLFPGEAYEQYF	TGTGCCAGCAGCTTATTCCCCGGGGAAGCCTACGAGCAGTACTTC
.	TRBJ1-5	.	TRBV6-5	CAAGGNQPQHF	TGTGCAGCGGGGGGGAATCAGCCCCAGCATTTT
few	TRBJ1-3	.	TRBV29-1	CSVDSGGGNTIYF	TGCAGCGTTGATTCGGGGGGTGGAAACACCATATATTTT
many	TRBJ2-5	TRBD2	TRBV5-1	CASSVGTSGQETQYF	TGCGCCAGCAGCGTGGGGACTAGCGGACAAGAGACCCAGTACTTC
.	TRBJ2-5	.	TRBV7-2	CASSFGGNRETQYF	TGTGCCAGCAGCTTTGGTGGGAATCGAGAGACCCAGTACTTC
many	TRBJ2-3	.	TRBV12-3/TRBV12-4	CASSFVSPDTQYF	TGTGCCAGCAGTTTCGTCAGTCCCGATACGCAGTATTTT
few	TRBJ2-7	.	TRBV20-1	CSARILSAGYEQYF	TGCAGTGCTAGAATATTGAGCGCCGGGTACGAGCAGTACTTC
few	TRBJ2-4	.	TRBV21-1	CASSALVQGPPGDIQYF	TGTGCCAGCAGCGCCTTGGTGCAGGGGCCGCCCGGGGACATTCAGTACTTC
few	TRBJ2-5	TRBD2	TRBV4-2	CASSPGLAGGGKEETQYF	TGTGCCAGCAGCCCGGGACTAGCGGGGGGGGGGAAGGAAGAGACCCAGTACTTC
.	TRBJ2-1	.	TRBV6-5	CASSHDLRVVQFF	TGTGCCAGCAGTCACGACCTCCGGGTCGTGCAGTTCTTC
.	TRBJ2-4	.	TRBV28	CASSQAGRAKNIQYF	TGTGCCAGCAGTCAAGCCGGGAGAGCCAAAAACATTCAGTACTTC
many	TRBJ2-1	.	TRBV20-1	CSASFPSNEQFF	TGCAGTGCTAGTTTTCCCAGCAATGAGCAGTTCTTC
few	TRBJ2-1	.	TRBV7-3	CASSLAVGNEQFF	TGTGCCAGCAGCCTAGCAGTGGGAAATGAGCAGTTCTTC
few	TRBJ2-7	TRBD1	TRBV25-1	CASSNRGHEQYF	TGTGCCAGCAGTAACAGGGGCCACGAGCAGTACTTC
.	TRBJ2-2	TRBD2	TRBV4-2	CASSPAGGVHGELFF	TGTGCCAGCAGCCCCGCCGGGGGGGTACACGGGGAGCTGTTTTTT
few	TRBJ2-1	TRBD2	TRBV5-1	CASSLSGGAGEQFF	TGTGCCAGCAGCTTAAGCGGGGGGGCAGGTGAGCAGTTCTTC
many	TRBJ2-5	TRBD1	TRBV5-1	CASSLGQQETQYF	TGTGCCAGCAGCTTGGGACAGCAAGAGACCCAGTACTTC
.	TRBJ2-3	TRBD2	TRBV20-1	CSASRGVAGGQPDTQYF	TGCAGTGCTAGCCGCGGAGTAGCGGGGGGGCAGCCAGATACGCAGTATTTT
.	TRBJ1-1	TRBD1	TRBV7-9	CASSPRQGGNTEAFF	TGTGCCAGCAGCCCCCGACAGGGGGGGAACACTGAAGCTTTCTTT
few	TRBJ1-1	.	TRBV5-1	CASSPSRQANTEAFF	TGCGCCAGCAGCCCATCGAGGCAGGCGAACACTGAAGCTTTCTTT
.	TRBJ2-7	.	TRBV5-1	CASSDYYEQYF	TGCGCCAGCAGCGACTACTACGAGCAGTACTTC
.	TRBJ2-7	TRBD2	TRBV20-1	CSALAAGGLYEQYF	TGCAGTGCTCTGGCAGCGGGGGGGCTCTACGAGCAGTACTTC
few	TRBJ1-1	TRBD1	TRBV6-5	CASTSGQGNENTEAFF	TGTGCCAGCACTTCCGGACAGGGTAACGAGAACACTGAAGCTTTCTTT
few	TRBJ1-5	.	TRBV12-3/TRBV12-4	CASSFEDQPQHF	TGTGCCAGCAGTTTCGAGGATCAGCCCCAGCATTTT
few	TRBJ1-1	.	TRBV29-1	CSVEGWMNTEAFF	TGCAGCGTTGAAGGGTGGATGAACACTGAAGCTTTCTTT
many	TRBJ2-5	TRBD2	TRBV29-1	CSVEVMGEGETQYF	TGCAGCGTTGAAGTCATGGGGGAGGGAGAGACCCAGTACTTC
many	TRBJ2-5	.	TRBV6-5	CASSYDRQETQYF	TGTGCCAGCAGTTACGACAGACAAGAGACCCAGTACTTC
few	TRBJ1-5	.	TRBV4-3	CASSPWPGPQPQHF	TGCGCCAGCAGCCCCTGGCCAGGGCCCCAGCCCCAGCATTTT
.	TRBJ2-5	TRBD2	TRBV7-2	CASSFELAGGMETQYF	TGTGCCAGCAGCTTCGAATTAGCGGGGGGGATGGAGACCCAGTACTTC
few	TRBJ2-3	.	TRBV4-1	CASSLQGRINTQYF	TGCGCCAGCAGCCTTCAGGGGAGGATTAATACGCAGTATTTT